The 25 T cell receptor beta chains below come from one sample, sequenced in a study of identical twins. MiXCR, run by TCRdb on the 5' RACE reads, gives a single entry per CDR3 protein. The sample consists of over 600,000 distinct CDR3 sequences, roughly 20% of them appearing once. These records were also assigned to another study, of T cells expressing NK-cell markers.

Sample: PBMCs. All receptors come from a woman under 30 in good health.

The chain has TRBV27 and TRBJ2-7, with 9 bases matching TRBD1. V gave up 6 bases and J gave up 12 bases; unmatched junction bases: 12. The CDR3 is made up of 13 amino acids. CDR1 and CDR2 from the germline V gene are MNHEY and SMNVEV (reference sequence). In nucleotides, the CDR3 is TGTGCCAGCAGCCCAACCGGACAGGGGAGTCGGTACTTC. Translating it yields CASSPTGQGSRYF.

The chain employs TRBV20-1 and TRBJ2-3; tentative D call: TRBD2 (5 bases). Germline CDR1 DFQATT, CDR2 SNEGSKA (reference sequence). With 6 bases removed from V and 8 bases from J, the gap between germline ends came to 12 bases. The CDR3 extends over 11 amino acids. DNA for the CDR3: TGCAGTGCCGTGGACCTAGCTACGCAGTATTTT. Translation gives CSAVDLATQYF.

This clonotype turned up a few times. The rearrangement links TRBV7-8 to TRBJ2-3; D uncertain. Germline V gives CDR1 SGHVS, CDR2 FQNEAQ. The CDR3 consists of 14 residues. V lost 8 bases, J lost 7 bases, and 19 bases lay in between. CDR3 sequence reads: CASHFPGAMNTQYF. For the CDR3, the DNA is TGTGCCAGCCACTTCCCGGGCGCCATGAATACGCAGTATTTT.

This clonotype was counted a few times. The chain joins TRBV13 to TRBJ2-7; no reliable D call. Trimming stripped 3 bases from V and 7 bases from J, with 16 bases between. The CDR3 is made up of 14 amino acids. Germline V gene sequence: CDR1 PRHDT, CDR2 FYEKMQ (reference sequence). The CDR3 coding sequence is TGTGCCAGCAGCTTGGCGGAAGGGCTGAGGGAGCAGTACTTC. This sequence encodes CASSLAEGLREQYF. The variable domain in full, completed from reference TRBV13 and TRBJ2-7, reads AAGVIQSPRHLIKEKRETATLKCYPIPRHDTVYWYQQGPGQDPQFLISFYEKMQSDKGSIPDRFSAQQFSDYHSELNMSSLELGDSALYFCASSLAEGLREQYFGPGTRLTVT.

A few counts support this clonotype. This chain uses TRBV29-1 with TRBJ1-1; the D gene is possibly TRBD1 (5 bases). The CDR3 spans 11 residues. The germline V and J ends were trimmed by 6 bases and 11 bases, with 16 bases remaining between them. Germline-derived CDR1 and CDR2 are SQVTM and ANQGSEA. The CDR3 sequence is CSVYSGGRAFF. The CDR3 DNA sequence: TGCAGCGTATACTCGGGGGGTCGGGCTTTCTTT. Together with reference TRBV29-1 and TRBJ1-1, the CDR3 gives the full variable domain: SAVISQKPSRDICQRGTSLTIQCQVDSQVTMMFWYRQQPGQSLTLIATANQGSEATYESGFVIDKFPISRPNLTFSTLTVSNMSPEDSSIYLCSVYSGGRAFFGQGTRLTVV.

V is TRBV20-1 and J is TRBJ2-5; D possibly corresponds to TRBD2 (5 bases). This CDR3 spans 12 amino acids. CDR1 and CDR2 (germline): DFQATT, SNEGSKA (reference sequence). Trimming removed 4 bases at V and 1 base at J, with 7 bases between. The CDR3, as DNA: TGCAGTGCTACCGGGATCCAAGAGACCCAGTACTTC. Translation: CSATGIQETQYF.

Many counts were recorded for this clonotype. CDR3 sequence reads: CASSGERSQYF. As DNA, the CDR3 is TGTGCCAGCAGTGGAGAGAGAAGCCAGTACTTC. J is TRBJ2-5 and V is TRBV6-5; D ambiguous. Germline lookup yields CDR1 MNHEY and CDR2 SVGAGI. V was cut by 5 bases and J by 10 bases, with 11 bases left in between. This CDR3 is 11 amino acids long.

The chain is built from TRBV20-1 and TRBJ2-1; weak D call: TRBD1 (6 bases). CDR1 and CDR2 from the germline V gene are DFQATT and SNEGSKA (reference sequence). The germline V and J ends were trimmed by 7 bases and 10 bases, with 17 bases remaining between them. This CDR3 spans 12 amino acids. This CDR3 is CSGRGYSTEQFF. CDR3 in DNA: TGCAGTGGAAGGGGGTACTCTACCGAGCAGTTCTTC.

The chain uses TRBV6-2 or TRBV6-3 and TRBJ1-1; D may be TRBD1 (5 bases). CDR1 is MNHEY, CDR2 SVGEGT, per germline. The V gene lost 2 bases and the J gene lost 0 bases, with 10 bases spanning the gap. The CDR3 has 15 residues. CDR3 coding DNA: TGTGCCAGCAGTTACGGGGGTTTCATGAACACTGAAGCTTTCTTT. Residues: CASSYGGFMNTEAFF.

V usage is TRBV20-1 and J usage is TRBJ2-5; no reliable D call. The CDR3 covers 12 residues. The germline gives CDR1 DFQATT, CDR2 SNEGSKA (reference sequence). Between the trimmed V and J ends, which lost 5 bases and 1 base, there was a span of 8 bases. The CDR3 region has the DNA TGCAGTGCTTTGGCGCCCCAAGAGACCCAGTACTTC. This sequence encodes CSALAPQETQYF.

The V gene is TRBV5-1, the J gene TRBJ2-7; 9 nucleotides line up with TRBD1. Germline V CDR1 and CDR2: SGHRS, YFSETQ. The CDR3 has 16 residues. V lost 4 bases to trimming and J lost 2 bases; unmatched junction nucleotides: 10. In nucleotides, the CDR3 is TGCGCCAGCAGCGCGAACTCCGGGACAGGGACCTACGAGCAGTACTTC. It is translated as CASSANSGTGTYEQYF.

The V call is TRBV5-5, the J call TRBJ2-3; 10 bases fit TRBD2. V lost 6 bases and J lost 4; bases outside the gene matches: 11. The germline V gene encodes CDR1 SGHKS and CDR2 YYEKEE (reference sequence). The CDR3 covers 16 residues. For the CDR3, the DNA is TGTGCCAGCAACCACTTAAGCGGGAGGGCCCCAGATACGCAGTATTTT. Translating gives CASNHLSGRAPDTQYF.

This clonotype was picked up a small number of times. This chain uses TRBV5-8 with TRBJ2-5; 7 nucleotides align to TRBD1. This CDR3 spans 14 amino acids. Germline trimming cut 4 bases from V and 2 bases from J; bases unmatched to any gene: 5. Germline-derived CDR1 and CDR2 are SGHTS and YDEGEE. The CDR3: CASSNPGQQETQYF. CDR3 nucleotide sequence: TGTGCCAGCAGCAACCCGGGACAGCAAGAGACCCAGTACTTC. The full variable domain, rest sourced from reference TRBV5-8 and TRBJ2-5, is EAGVTQSPTHLIKTRGQQATLRCSPISGHTSVYWYQQALGLGLQFLLWYDEGEERNRGNFPPRFSGRQFPNYSSELNVNALELEDSALYLCASSNPGQQETQYFGPGTRLLVL.

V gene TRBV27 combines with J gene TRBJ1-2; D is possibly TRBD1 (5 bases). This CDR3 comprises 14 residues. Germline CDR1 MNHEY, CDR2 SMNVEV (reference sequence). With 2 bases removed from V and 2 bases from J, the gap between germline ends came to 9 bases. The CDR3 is CASSLIRGNYGYTF. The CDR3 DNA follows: TGTGCCAGCAGTTTAATTCGGGGCAACTATGGCTACACCTTC.

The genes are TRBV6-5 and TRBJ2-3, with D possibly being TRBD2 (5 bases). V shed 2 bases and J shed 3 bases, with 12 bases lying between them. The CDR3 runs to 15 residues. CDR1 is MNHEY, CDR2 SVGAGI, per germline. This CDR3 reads CASSYSPRLTDTQYF. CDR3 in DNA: TGTGCCAGCAGTTACAGTCCCCGACTAACAGATACGCAGTATTTT.

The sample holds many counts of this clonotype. CDR3 sequence (DNA): TGTGCCAGCAGCGTATCGCAGGGGAATAATTCACCCCTCCACTTT. It translates to CASSVSQGNNSPLHF. The V gene is TRBV9, the J gene TRBJ1-6, with D tentatively TRBD1 (6 bases). This CDR3 region has 15 residues. V lost 1 base to trimming and J lost 5 bases, with 10 bases between them. Germline V CDR1 and CDR2: SGDLS, YYNGEE.

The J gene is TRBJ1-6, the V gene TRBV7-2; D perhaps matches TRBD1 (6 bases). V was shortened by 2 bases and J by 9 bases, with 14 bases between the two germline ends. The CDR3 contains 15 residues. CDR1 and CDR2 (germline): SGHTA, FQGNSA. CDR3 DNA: TGTGCCAGCAGCTTATCGTGGCAGGGGTCTTCACCCCTCCACTTT. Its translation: CASSLSWQGSSPLHF.

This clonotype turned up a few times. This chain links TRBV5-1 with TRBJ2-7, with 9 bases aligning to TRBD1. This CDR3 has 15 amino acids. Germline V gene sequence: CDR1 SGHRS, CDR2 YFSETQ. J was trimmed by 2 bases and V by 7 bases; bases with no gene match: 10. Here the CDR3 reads CASSKGTGTTYEQYF. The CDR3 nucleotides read TGCGCCAGCTCCAAGGGGACAGGGACCACCTACGAGCAGTACTTC.

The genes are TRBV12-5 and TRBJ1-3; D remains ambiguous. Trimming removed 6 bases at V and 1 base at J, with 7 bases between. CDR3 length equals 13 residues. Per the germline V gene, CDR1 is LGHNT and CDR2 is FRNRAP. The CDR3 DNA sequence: TGTGCTAGTGGCGGTTCGTCTGGAAACACCATATATTTT. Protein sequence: CASGGSSGNTIYF.

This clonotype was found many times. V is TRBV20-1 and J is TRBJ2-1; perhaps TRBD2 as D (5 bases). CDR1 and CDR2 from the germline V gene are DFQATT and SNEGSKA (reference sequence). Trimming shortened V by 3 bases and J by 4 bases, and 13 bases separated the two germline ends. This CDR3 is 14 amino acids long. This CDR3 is CSASGLAVYNEQFF. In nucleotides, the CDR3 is TGCAGTGCTAGTGGTCTAGCAGTGTACAATGAGCAGTTCTTC.

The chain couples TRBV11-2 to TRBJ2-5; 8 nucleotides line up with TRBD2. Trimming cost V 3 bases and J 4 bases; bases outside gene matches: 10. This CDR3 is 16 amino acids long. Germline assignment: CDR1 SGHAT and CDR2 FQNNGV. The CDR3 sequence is CASSFSASGRRETQYF. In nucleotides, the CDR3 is TGTGCCAGCAGCTTTTCTGCGAGCGGGAGAAGAGAGACCCAGTACTTC.

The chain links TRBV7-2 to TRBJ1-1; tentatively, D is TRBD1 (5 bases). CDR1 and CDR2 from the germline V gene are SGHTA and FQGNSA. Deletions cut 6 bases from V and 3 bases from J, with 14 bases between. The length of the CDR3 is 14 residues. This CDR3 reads CASSFQGLHTEAFF. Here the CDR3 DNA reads TGTGCCAGCAGTTTCCAGGGATTGCACACTGAAGCTTTCTTT.

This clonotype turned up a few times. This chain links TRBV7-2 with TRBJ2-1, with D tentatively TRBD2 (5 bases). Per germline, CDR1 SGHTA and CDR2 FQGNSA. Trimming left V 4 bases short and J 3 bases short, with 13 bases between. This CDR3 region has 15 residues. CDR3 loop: CASSSPLGLYNEQFF. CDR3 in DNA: TGTGCCAGCAGCTCCCCCTTAGGACTCTACAATGAGCAGTTCTTC.

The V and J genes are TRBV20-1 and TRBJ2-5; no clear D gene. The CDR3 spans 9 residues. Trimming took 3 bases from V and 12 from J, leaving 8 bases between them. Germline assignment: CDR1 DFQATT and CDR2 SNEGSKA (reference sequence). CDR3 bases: TGCAGTGCTAGTAGGTTCGAGTACTTC. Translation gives CSASRFEYF.

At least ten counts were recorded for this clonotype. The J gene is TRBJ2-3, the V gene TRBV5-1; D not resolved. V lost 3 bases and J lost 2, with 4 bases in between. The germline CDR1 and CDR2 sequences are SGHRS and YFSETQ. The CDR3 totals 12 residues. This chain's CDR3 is CASSYNTDTQYF. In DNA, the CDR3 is TGCGCCAGCAGCTACAACACAGATACGCAGTATTTT. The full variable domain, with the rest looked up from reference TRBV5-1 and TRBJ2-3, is KAGVTQTPRYLIKTRGQQVTLSCSPISGHRSVSWYQQTPGQGLQFLFEYFSETQRNKGNFPGRFSGRQFSNSRSEMNVSTLELGDSALYLCASSYNTDTQYFGPGTRLTVL.